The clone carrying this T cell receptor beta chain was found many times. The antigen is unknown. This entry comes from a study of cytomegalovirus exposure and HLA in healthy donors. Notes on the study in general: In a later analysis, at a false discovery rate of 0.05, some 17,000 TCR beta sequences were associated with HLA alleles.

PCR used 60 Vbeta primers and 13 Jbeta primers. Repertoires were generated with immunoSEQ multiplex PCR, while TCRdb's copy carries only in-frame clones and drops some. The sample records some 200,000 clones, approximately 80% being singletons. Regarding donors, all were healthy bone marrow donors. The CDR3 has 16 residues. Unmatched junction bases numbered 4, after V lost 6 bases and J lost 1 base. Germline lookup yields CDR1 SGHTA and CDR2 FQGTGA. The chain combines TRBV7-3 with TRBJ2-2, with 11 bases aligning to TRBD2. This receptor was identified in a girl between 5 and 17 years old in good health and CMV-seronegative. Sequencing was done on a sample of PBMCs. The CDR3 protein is CASSPLAGGNTGELFF. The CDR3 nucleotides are TGTGCCAGCAGTCCTCTAGCGGGAGGGAACACCGGGGAGCTGTTTTTT. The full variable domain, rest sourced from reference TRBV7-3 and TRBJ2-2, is GAGVSQTPSNKVTEKGKYVELRCDPISGHTALYWYRQSLGQGPEFLIYFQGTGAADDSGLPNDRFFAVRPEGSVSTLKIQRTERGDSAVYLCASSPLAGGNTGELFFGEGSRLTVL.